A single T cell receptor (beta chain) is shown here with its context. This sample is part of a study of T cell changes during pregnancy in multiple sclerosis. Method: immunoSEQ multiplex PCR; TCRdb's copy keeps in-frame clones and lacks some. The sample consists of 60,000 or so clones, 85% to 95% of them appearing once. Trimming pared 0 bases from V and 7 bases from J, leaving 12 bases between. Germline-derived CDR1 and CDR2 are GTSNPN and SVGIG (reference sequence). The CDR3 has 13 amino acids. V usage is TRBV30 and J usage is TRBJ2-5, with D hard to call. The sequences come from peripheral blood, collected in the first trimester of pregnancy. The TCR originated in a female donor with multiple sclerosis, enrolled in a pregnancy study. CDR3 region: CAWSVLAGRTQYF. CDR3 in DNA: TGTGCCTGGAGTGTACTGGCAGGTAGGACCCAGTACTTC.